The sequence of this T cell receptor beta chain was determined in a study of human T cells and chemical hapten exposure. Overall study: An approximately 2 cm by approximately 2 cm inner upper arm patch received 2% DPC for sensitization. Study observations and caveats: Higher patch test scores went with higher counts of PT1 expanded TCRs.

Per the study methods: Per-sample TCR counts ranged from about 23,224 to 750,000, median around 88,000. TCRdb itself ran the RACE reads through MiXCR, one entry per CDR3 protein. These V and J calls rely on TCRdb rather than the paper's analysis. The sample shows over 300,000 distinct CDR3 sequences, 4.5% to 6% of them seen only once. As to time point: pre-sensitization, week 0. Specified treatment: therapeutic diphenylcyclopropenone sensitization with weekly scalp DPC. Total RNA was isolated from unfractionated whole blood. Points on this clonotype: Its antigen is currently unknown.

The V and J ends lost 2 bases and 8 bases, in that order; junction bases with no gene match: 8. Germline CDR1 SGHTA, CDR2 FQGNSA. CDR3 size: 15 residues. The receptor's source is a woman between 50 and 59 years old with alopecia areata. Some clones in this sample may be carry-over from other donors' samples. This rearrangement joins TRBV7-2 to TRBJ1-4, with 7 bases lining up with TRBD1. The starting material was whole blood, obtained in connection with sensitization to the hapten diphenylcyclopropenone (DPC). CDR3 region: CASSLRTGIKEKLFF. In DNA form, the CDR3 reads TGTGCCAGCAGCTTAAGGACAGGCATAAAGGAAAAACTGTTTTTT.